The source of this T cell receptor beta chain is a study of blood T cell repertoires in COVID-19. Trimming took 0 bases from V and 1 from J, leaving 6 bases between them. Germline CDR1 reads SEHNR; CDR2 reads FQNEAQ (reference sequence). CDR3 length: 14 residues. Profiling relied on immunoSEQ multiplex PCR, and the TCRdb table lists in-frame clones only, not all of them. This sample has tens of thousands of clones; 65% to 90% occur once, and the top ten carry 17%. The chain links TRBV7-9 to TRBJ1-1; D not resolved. The receptor was isolated from a woman aged 55-69 years with active COVID-19. Sequenced input: peripheral blood. This CDR3 reads CASSLANSNTEAFF. CDR3 nucleotide sequence: TGTGCCAGCAGCTTAGCGAACTCGAACACTGAAGCTTTCTTT.